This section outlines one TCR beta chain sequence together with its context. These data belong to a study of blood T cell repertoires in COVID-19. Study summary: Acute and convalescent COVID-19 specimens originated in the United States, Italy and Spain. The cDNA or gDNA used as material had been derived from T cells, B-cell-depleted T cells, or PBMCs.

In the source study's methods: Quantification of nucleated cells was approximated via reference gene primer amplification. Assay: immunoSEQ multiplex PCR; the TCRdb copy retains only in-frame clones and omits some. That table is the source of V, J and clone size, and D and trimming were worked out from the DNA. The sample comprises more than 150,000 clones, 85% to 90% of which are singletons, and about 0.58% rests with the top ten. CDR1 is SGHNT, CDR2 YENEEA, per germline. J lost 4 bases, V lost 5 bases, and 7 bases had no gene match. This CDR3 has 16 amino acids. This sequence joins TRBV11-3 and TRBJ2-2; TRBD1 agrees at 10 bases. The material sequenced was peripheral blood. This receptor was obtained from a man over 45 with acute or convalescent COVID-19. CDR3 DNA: TGTGCCAGCAGCAGGGGGGGGACAGGGGCCACCGGGGAGCTGTTTTTT. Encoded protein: CASSRGGTGATGELFF.